This is a list of T cell receptor beta chains from one sample in a study of blood T cell repertoires in COVID-19. TCRdb's table, derived via immunoSEQ multiplex PCR, lists solely in-frame clones and lacks some. This table holds 400,000 or so clones, more than 80% found once. The sequenced sample was PBMCs or T cells enriched from blood (not recorded which). The receptor set was obtained from a man younger than 40 who had recovered from COVID-19. The CDR3 runs from the conserved cysteine through the conserved F or W. D genes are given only for firm matches. Size tells how often a clone was seen (once, few, many) or the class of an expanded clone, and some rows leave it out.

TRBD2	TRBJ2-3	.	TRBV25-1	CASSDPLAGVSDTQYF	TGTGCCAGCAGTGATCCGCTAGCGGGAGTGAGCGATACGCAGTATTTT
.	TRBJ1-1	.	TRBV5-1	CASSLPSGNTEAFF	TGCGCCAGCAGCTTGCCGAGCGGGAACACTGAAGCTTTCTTT
TRBD2	TRBJ2-2	.	TRBV7-6	CASSLEAATSGRLNTGELFF	TGTGCCAGCAGCTTAGAGGCAGCGACTAGCGGGAGGTTGAACACCGGGGAGCTGTTTTTT
.	TRBJ1-5	.	TRBV30	CAWSGQSDQPQHF	TGTGCCTGGAGTGGACAGTCGGATCAGCCCCAGCATTTT
TRBD2	TRBJ2-1	.	TRBV5-1	CASSASGGSYNEQFF	TGCGCCAGCAGCGCTAGCGGGGGCTCCTACAATGAGCAGTTCTTC
TRBD1	TRBJ1-3	.	TRBV5-1	CASSAQTGGYSGNTIYF	TGCGCCAGCAGCGCCCAAACAGGGGGCTACTCTGGAAACACCATATATTTT
.	TRBJ1-5	few	TRBV7-6	CASSSQGLGNQPQHF	TGTGCCAGCAGCTCCCAGGGATTGGGAAATCAGCCCCAGCATTTT
TRBD1	TRBJ1-5	many	TRBV19	CASSLGGHQPQHF	TGTGCCAGTAGTCTAGGGGGCCATCAGCCCCAGCATTTT
.	TRBJ1-1	.	TRBV12-5	CASGPTPGTEAFF	TGTGCTAGTGGCCCAACCCCCGGCACTGAAGCTTTCTTT
TRBD2	TRBJ2-1	.	TRBV19	CASSLVAGNNEQFF	TGTGCCAGTAGTTTGGTAGCGGGAAATAATGAGCAGTTCTTC
.	TRBJ1-2	.	TRBV28	CASSLVGGLSYGYTF	TGTGCCAGCAGTCTGGTGGGGGGATTGAGCTATGGCTACACCTTC
.	TRBJ1-5	.	TRBV30	CAWSVQRRQPQHF	TGTGCCTGGAGTGTACAGCGGAGACAGCCCCAGCATTTT
.	TRBJ2-1	.	TRBV6-5	CASSRERGRNEQFF	TGTGCCAGCAGTCGGGAGAGGGGTCGAAATGAGCAGTTCTTC
TRBD2	TRBJ2-1	.	TRBV5-1	CASSLDRGRDEQFF	TGCGCCAGCAGCTTGGATCGCGGGAGGGATGAGCAGTTCTTC
TRBD1	TRBJ1-1	.	TRBV11-2	CASSSSDRGRTEAFF	TGTGCCAGCAGCTCCTCGGACAGGGGCAGGACTGAAGCTTTCTTT
TRBD2	TRBJ2-1	.	TRBV24-1	CATSDVVAGGAYNEQFF	TGTGCCACCAGTGATGTTGTAGCGGGAGGCGCGTACAATGAGCAGTTCTTC
.	TRBJ2-2	.	TRBV11-2	CASSLRSAGELFF	TGTGCCAGCAGCTTAAGATCGGCCGGGGAGCTGTTTTTT
.	TRBJ1-6	.	TRBV7-9	CASSTSGGHNSPLHF	TGTGCCAGCAGCACCTCGGGGGGACATAATTCACCCCTCCACTTT
TRBD1	TRBJ1-4	.	TRBV2	CASSTTGGYNEKLFF	TGTGCCAGCAGTACCACAGGGGGCTATAATGAAAAACTGTTTTTT
TRBD1	TRBJ2-6	.	TRBV28	CASSLATGGANVLTF	TGTGCCAGCAGTTTAGCGACAGGGGGCGCAAACGTCCTGACTTTC